This T cell receptor (beta chain) was identified in a study of OX40 agonist ivuxolimab in advanced cancers. A word on this clone: A read error may produce the germline difference seen at one junction end.

Germline lookup yields CDR1 SSHAT and CDR2 FNYEAQ (reference sequence). The CDR3 length is 17 residues. Only in-frame clones appear in the TCRdb table, and some are missing; sequencing was by immunoSEQ multiplex PCR. Of about 25,000 clones in the sample, 80% to 90% were seen once. The sample was CD4+ or CD8+ T cells sorted from blood, taken in a trial of the OX40 agonist ivuxolimab. This chain links TRBV7-7 with TRBJ2-2; TRBD1 is a possible D gene (6 bases). This sequence originates from an adult with an advanced solid tumor such as melanoma, head and neck, liver or kidney cancer. The DNA of the CDR3 is TGTGCTAGCAGCCCTAGTTGGGGGACACGAACACCCGGGGAGCTGTTTTTT. This codes for CASSPSWGTRTPGELFF.